This T cell receptor beta chain was identified in a study of OX40 agonist ivuxolimab in advanced cancers. The overall study: Partial responses were seen in three patients, one with hepatocellular carcinoma and two with cutaneous melanoma. Broader study findings: Among the lowest peripheral clonal expansion occurred in 0.1-3.0 mg/kg partial responders. CD4+ and CD8+ T cells in blood underwent clonal expansion by week 6 at 0.1 to 3.0 mg/kg.

Remarks on this clone: Its antigen is not identified.

Sequencing used immunoSEQ multiplex PCR; TCRdb keeps in-frame clones, though not all of them. Of about 26,000 clones in the sample, 70% to 90% were seen once. V lost 4 bases and J lost 7, with 23 bases in between. Germline V CDR1 and CDR2: LGHNA, YNFKEQ. This CDR3 has 16 amino acids. V usage is TRBV4-2 and J usage is TRBJ2-7; D ambiguous. The clonotype was recovered from an adult with an advanced solid tumor such as melanoma, head and neck, liver or kidney cancer. The sample consisted of CD4+ or CD8+ T cells sorted from blood, taken in a trial of the OX40 agonist ivuxolimab. In DNA, the CDR3 is TGTGCCAGCAGCCCAGAGGAATCTGACGGATTTGGGGAGCAGTACTTC. This sequence encodes CASSPEESDGFGEQYF.